This TCR beta chain was sequenced in a study of molecular identifiers for immune sequencing clone quantification (dated by TCRdb to 2016 to 2019). Context from the whole study: For a replicate experiment, the RNA from either around 20,000 or 100,000 naive CD8 T cells was divided into five aliquots, and four of those aliquots went on to sequencing. This methods study benchmarked molecular-identifier clustering-based TCR repertoire sequencing (MIDCIRS) and TCR RNA copy counting, using CD8 T cells to do so. Broad study findings and their caveats: Spiked-in Jurkat TCR RNA (approximately 10 copies' worth), which is not part of the donor repertoire, was contained in the naive libraries. Modeling gave about three recovered TCR RNA copies per cell versus about 10 by digital PCR, implying around 33% capture efficiency. Even against a background of 800,000 to 1,000,000 naive CD8 T cells, spiked-in Jurkat TCR RNA amounting to a single cell's worth was reported to be detectable. In CMV-specific effector cells, clones with more than 20 RNA copies accounted for over 97% of molecules, whereas in naive cells such clones accounted for under 1%. The sizes of highly expanded clones could end up underestimated when identical TCR molecules share a barcode. When barcode sub-clustering was not used, chimeric consensus sequences inflated TCR diversity, with chimeras reaching as high as 47%.

This clonotype occurred many times. No antigen is known for it. Base-call qualities are not available, and no considerably larger clone is one nucleotide away. Library generation was performed with PCR. TCRdb names Illumina HiSeq 4000 as the instrument used. Bulk TCR libraries were made following a previously described method, with the TCR primers given in Table S5. The Qiagen AllPrep DNA/RNA kit was used to purify total RNA. Before any analysis, reads coming from multiple sequencing runs of the same library were combined into one pool. On the study's bioinformatics: Only reads with exact TCR constant sequence were kept, trimmed to 150 nt, and grouped by their 12-nt molecular barcodes. Reads inside each barcode group were sub-clustered using a 15% Levenshtein threshold, and a quality-weighted consensus sequence was constructed for each RNA molecule. Non-functional sequences were filtered out, along with any lower-count sequence sitting one edit away from another sequence. Barcode sub-clusters with fewer than 20% of the maximum read count were removed, based on fitting two negative binomial distributions. TCRdb reran the public reads through fastp at Q25 and MiXCR, keeping productive beta chains. Rows merge per CDR3 protein into single entries with the most common DNA and genes. For this entry, the V and J calls and clone size follow TCRdb and not the study's own pipeline. A total of about half a million distinct CDR3 sequences appear in this sample, roughly 23% of them only once. The ten largest clones capture roughly 0.81% of the sample.

Libraries of naive CD8 T cells were built from about 21,000 to 970,000 sorted cells, with 10%, 30% or 50% of the purified RNA used. Naive CD8 T cells were FACS-sorted as CD8+CD4-CCR7+CD45RA+ on a BD FACSAria II into RLT Plus buffer. To test detection sensitivity, Jurkat RNA equivalent to ten TCR copies was spiked into samples of about 17,000-1,100,000 naive CD8 T cells. Enrichment of CD8 T cells was done with RosetteSep CD8+ T Cell Enrichment Cocktail plus Ficoll-Paque, and ACK red cell lysis came afterward. This receptor was identified in a human donor in good health. Some libraries in this study had Jurkat cell RNA spiked in. The material sequenced was naive CD8+ T cells from blood, with Jurkat cell RNA spiked in. The sample's cell subset or site label, decoded: FACS-sorted CD8+CD4-CCR7+CD45RA+ naive T cells.

In nucleotide form, the sequence is TGCAGTGCCGGGGGCAGTTACGAGCAGTACTTC. Translation gives CSAGGSYEQYF. The chain was built from TRBV20-1 and TRBJ2-7; the D gene could be either TRBD1 or TRBD2, each agreeing at 6 bases. There are 11 amino acids in the CDR3, from cysteine to phenylalanine inclusive. The DNA shown is the 33-base CDR3, in frame from base 1. V is pared back by 6 bases and J by 4 bases, with 10 bases lying between the germline termini. CDR1 DFQATT and CDR2 SNEGSKA were looked up in the germline V gene (reference sequence).